Following are 20 T cell receptor beta chains from one sample sequenced in a study of blood T cell repertoires in COVID-19. Generated by immunoSEQ multiplex PCR, the TCRdb table keeps only in-frame clones and is missing some. The table lists fewer than 200,000 clones, approximately 87% of them singletons, with approximately 4% in the top ten. Sequencing was performed on PBMCs or T cells enriched from blood (not recorded which). These TCRs come from a woman aged 45-59 years who had recovered from COVID-19.

The chain carries TRBV5-6 and TRBJ1-4; 9 bases fit TRBD1. From germline, CDR1 is SGHDT and CDR2 YYEEEE. The CDR3 loop spans 14 amino acids. The V gene end was trimmed by 7 bases and the J gene end by 7 bases; junction bases not matched to a gene: 8. The CDR3 DNA reads TGTGCCAGCCGAGGGACAGGGCTTAGTGAAAAACTGTTTTTT. This encodes CASRGTGLSEKLFF. Filled out from reference TRBV5-6 and TRBJ1-4, the complete variable domain reads DAGVTQSPTHLIKTRGQQVTLRCSPKSGHDTVSWYQQALGQGPQFIFQYYEEEERQRGNFPDRFSGHQFPNYSSELNVNALLLGDSALYLCASRGTGLSEKLFFGSGTQLSVL.

The J gene is TRBJ2-1, the V gene TRBV14; D is undetermined. V was trimmed by 2 bases and J by 4 bases, leaving 12 bases between them. The germline gives CDR1 SGHDN, CDR2 FVKESK. The length of the CDR3 is 15 residues. This CDR3 reads CASSQNPARYNEQFF. In nucleotides, the CDR3 is TGTGCCAGCAGCCAAAATCCAGCGCGATACAATGAGCAGTTCTTC.

The V call is TRBV27, the J call TRBJ2-6, with D possibly being TRBD1 (5 bases). The CDR3 is 18 residues long. Trimming left V 5 bases short and J 0 bases short, with 17 bases between. Germline CDR1 and CDR2: MNHEY and SMNVEV (reference sequence). In DNA form, the CDR3 reads TGTGCCAGCAGTCCCCGTGCGGCAGGGATCTCTGGGGCCAACGTCCTGACTTTC. It translates to CASSPRAAGISGANVLTF.

The V and J genes are TRBV6-4 and TRBJ2-2; perhaps TRBD2 as D (5 bases). The V and J ends lost 6 bases and 3 bases respectively, with 14 bases between them. From germline, CDR1 is MRHNA and CDR2 SNTAGT. This CDR3 is 15 amino acids long. The CDR3 DNA is TGTGCCAGCAGCGCCTTCGGGGTGGACACCGGGGAGCTGTTTTTT. Amino acid sequence: CASSAFGVDTGELFF.

In the case of this clone: Other DNA variants within this sample encode the same CDR3. The chain is built from TRBV19 and TRBJ1-2; TRBD1 matches 8 bases. There are 13 residues in the CDR3. CDR1 LNHDA and CDR2 SQIVND come from the germline V gene (reference sequence). Trimming took 4 bases from V and 7 from J; bases not matched to a gene: 5. CDR3 residues: CASSTGQGSGYTF. CDR3 DNA: TGTGCCAGTAGTACTGGACAGGGCTCTGGCTACACCTTC. Using reference TRBV19 and TRBJ1-2 for the parts outside the CDR3, the full variable domain is DGGITQSPKYLFRKEGQNVTLSCEQNLNHDAMYWYRQDPGQGLRLIYYSQIVNDFQKGDIAEGYSVSREKKESFPLTVTSAQKNPTAFYLCASSTGQGSGYTFGSGTRLTVV.

The CDR3 protein is CASTQDKLTLGDQPQHF. CDR3 nucleotide sequence: TGTGCCAGCACCCAGGACAAGCTAACACTTGGAGATCAGCCCCAGCATTTT. The gene calls are TRBV7-8 and TRBJ1-5; a possible D gene is TRBD1 (5 bases). Germline V gene data show CDR1 as SGHVS and CDR2 as FQNEAQ. This CDR3 is 17 amino acids long. V lost 7 bases and J lost 5, with 24 bases in between.

The V call is TRBV4-1, the J call TRBJ2-2, with D perhaps matching TRBD2 (7 bases). Germline V gene lookup returns CDR1 MGHRA and CDR2 YSYEKL. Deletions cut 4 bases from V and 6 bases from J, with 15 bases between. The CDR3 covers 15 residues. The CDR3 sequence is CASSRIGGAPGELFF. Here the CDR3 DNA reads TGCGCCAGCAGCCGCATAGGGGGGGCGCCCGGGGAGCTGTTTTTT.

The CDR3 region is CASSQVGQAYSGNTIYF. Here the CDR3 DNA reads TGCGCCAGCAGCCAAGTCGGTCAGGCCTACTCTGGAAACACCATATATTTT. The V gene is TRBV4-1, the J gene TRBJ1-3, with D uncertain. Deletions cut 1 base from V and 0 bases from J, with 13 bases between. Germline V CDR1 and CDR2: MGHRA, YSYEKL. This CDR3 contains 17 residues.

The rearrangement joins TRBV11-2 to TRBJ1-1; D not certain. Germline V gives CDR1 SGHAT, CDR2 FQNNGV. This CDR3 is built from 13 residues. V lost 4 bases to trimming and J lost 0 bases, with 6 bases between them. This chain's CDR3 is CASSWAMNTEAFF. CDR3 nucleotide sequence: TGTGCCAGCAGCTGGGCGATGAACACTGAAGCTTTCTTT.

This clone was recorded many times. The chain employs TRBV2 and TRBJ1-1, with D perhaps TRBD1 (5 bases). The CDR3 has 14 amino acids. Trimming cost V 0 bases and J 3 bases, with 8 bases left between them. Germline CDR1 reads SNHLY; CDR2 reads FYNNEI. DNA of the CDR3: TGTGCCAGCAGTGAAGCGGAGGGACACACTGAAGCTTTCTTT. Amino acid sequence: CASSEAEGHTEAFF. Looking up the rest from reference TRBV2 and TRBJ1-1 gives the full variable domain: EPEVTQTPSHQVTQMGQEVILRCVPISNHLYFYWYRQILGQKVEFLVSFYNNEISEKSEIFDDQFSVERPDGSNFTLKIRSTKLEDSAMYFCASSEAEGHTEAFFGQGTRLTVV.

CDR3 bases: TGTGCCAGTAGTATAGTAGGCGGCGGCTATGGCTACACCTTC. This gives the protein CASSIVGGGYGYTF. This sequence joins TRBV19 and TRBJ1-2; D call uncertain. The CDR3 length is 14 residues. Germline V CDR1 and CDR2: LNHDA, SQIVND (reference sequence). Trimming removed 1 base from V and 4 bases from J, with 10 bases in between.

V is TRBV18 and J is TRBJ2-5; 11 bases align to TRBD2. The V gene's germline CDR1 is KGHSH and CDR2 LQKENI. After removal of 2 bases from V and 5 bases from J, the junction contained 10 bases not matched to a gene. The CDR3 is made up of 17 amino acids. The CDR3 nucleotides read TGTGCCAGCTCACCAACTAGCGGGGGACCTCCATGGGAGACCCAGTACTTC. Amino acids: CASSPTSGGPPWETQYF.

The rearrangement links TRBV7-9 to TRBJ1-6, with 7 bases matching TRBD1. The CDR3 length is 14 residues. Per the germline V gene, CDR1 is SEHNR and CDR2 is FQNEAQ (reference sequence). The J segment lost 9 bases and the V segment lost 5 bases, leaving 7 bases of the junction unmatched. The CDR3: CASSRTGVLSPLHF. DNA of the CDR3: TGTGCCAGCAGCCGTACAGGGGTTCTTTCACCCCTCCACTTT.

This clone was seen a single time. The chain uses TRBV5-1 and TRBJ1-4; a weak D match, TRBD1 (5 bases). Germline V CDR1 and CDR2: SGHRS, YFSETQ. The CDR3 consists of 14 residues. V was shortened by 5 bases and J by 6 bases, with 14 bases between the two germline ends. In DNA form, the CDR3 reads TGCGCCAGCAGATCGCAGGGAGGGGATGAAAAACTGTTTTTT. Translation: CASRSQGGDEKLFF.

This chain uses TRBV28 with TRBJ1-5, with 9 positions matching TRBD1. This CDR3 has 14 amino acids. CDR1 and CDR2 from the germline V gene are MDHEN and SYDVKM. V lost 6 bases and J lost 5; bases outside the gene matches: 5. CDR3: CASSLTGGYQPQHF. The CDR3 nucleotides are TGTGCCAGCAGCTTGACAGGGGGTTATCAGCCCCAGCATTTT.

This clone has just a few counts. The chain combines TRBV30 with TRBJ1-5; 8 nucleotides agree with TRBD1. The length of the CDR3 is 16 residues. Germline-derived CDR1 and CDR2 are GTSNPN and SVGIG (reference sequence). The V segment lost 1 base and the J segment 4 bases; nucleotides outside the gene matches: 9. The CDR3 DNA sequence: TGTGCCTGGAGTGGGGGGTGGACAGGGAGAAATCAGCCCCAGCATTTT. This translates into CAWSGGWTGRNQPQHF.

The chain links TRBV6-5 to TRBJ2-1; 8 bases map to TRBD2. CDR3 length: 16 amino acids. Losses at the gene ends were 0 bases for V and 4 bases for J; bases not matched to a gene: 5. The germline V gene has CDR1 MNHEY and CDR2 SVGAGI. The CDR3 DNA sequence: TGTGCCAGCAGTTACTCGGGGGGCGGGAGGTACAATGAGCAGTTCTTC. This translates into CASSYSGGGRYNEQFF.

The chain has TRBV6-4 and TRBJ2-3; tentative D call: TRBD2 (5 bases). The CDR3 covers 13 residues. Germline V gene sequence: CDR1 MRHNA, CDR2 SNTAGT. Trimming removed 8 bases at V and 5 bases at J, with 14 bases between. The CDR3 region has the DNA TGTGCCAGCCGAAGGCTAGCAGGAGATACGCAGTATTTT. Translated: CASRRLAGDTQYF.

J is TRBJ2-5 and V is TRBV10-3; TRBD2 is a possible D gene (5 bases). V lost 0 bases and J lost 10, with 15 bases in between. CDR1 ENHRY and CDR2 SYGVKD come from the germline V gene. The CDR3 is made up of 14 amino acids. The chain's CDR3 is CAISESVTVEGQYF. The CDR3 nucleotides are TGTGCCATCAGTGAGTCTGTGACGGTAGAGGGCCAGTACTTC.

The rearrangement joins TRBV30 to TRBJ2-1; D is perhaps TRBD2 (6 bases). The germline gives CDR1 GTSNPN, CDR2 SVGIG (reference sequence). Trimming took off 4 bases at V and 4 bases at J, with 17 bases between the two ends. CDR3 length: 15 amino acids. As DNA, the CDR3 is TGTGCCTGGAACCGAGTGGCAGGGACTTACAATGAGCAGTTCTTC. Protein sequence: CAWNRVAGTYNEQFF.